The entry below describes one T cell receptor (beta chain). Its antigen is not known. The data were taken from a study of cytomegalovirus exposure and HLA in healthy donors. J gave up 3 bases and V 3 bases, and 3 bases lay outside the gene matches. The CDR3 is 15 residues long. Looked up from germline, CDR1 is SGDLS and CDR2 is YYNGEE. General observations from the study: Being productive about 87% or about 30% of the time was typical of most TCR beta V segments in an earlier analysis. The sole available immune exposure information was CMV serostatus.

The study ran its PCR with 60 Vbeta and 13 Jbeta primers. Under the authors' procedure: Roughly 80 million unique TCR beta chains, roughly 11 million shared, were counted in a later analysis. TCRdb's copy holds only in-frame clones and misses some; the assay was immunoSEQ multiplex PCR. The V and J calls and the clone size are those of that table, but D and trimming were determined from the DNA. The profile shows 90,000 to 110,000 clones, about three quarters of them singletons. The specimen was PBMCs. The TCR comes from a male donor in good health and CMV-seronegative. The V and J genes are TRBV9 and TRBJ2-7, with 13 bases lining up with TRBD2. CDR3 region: CASSGGTSGDYEQYF. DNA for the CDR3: TGTGCCAGCAGCGGAGGGACTAGCGGGGACTACGAGCAGTACTTC.